This T cell receptor (beta chain) derives from a study of identifying expanded T cells in peripheral blood (dated by TCRdb to the late 2010s). In the study overall: Separate aliquots of the same genomic DNA pool were sequenced to produce technical replicates, and four replicates were compared in pairs.

CDR1 is given as SGHAT and CDR2 as FQNNGV, both from the germline V gene. V loses 1 base, J loses 4 bases, and the germline ends lie 4 bases apart. Its CDR3 holds 13 amino acids, cysteine through phenylalanine. Only CDR3 DNA remains: 39 bases, in frame from the first base. Notes on this clone: Which antigen it targets is not known. No base quality information exists; no much larger clone differs at one position.

No immune events such as infections were documented for the healthy donors during the collection period. Time-dependent variance in a beta-binomial model of T-cell clone differential abundance was calibrated using healthy-donor blood repertoires as a training cohort. The training cohort included about ten healthy donors, of whom 3 were female and 7 were male. An age range of roughly 29 to 65 years, with an average of roughly 40 years, was recorded for the donors. Obtained from a commercial supplier, whole blood was collected from each healthy donor at three time points set around 13 days apart. Genomic DNA was extracted from unsorted whole blood for immunosequencing. TCRbeta CDR3 regions were profiled by bias-controlled multiplex PCR amplification of genomic DNA with the immunoSEQ Assay. As for the original processing: To quantify the absolute abundance of each unique TCRbeta CDR3 region, the sequences were collapsed and filtered. Differential abundance was tested with two models: a binomial (Fisher-equivalent) model and a beta-binomial model that adds time-dependent variance fitted from healthy donors. Any clone with fewer than 5 combined templates was excluded, and a clone was called differentially abundant if its Benjamini-Hochberg FDR was below 0.01. Beta-binomial variance was modeled as a function of total template count across the two samples using the form v = (b*log(k)+a)^2. TCRdb stores this immuneACCESS table with in-frame sequences only. Part of the clones is absent; in the studies checked, under half of the shortfall reflects unresolved V genes, and no reason is known for the rest. V, J and clone size reflect that table, while D and trimming were determined from the DNA. This sample comprises under 120,000 clones, roughly 90% of them detected only once. The top ten clonotypes cover 15% to 20% of the sample.

Overall study outcomes, separate from this receptor: Between technical replicates the binomial model flagged around 1.3 differentially abundant clones, whereas over approximately two weeks the binomial model flagged about 15 and over four weeks approximately 20. Variance in clone template counts between approximately 2-week samples significantly increased with total template count across all healthy donors. The authors expected biological variance in healthy repertoires might increase further over much longer intervals such as months to years. Both the number of clones called differentially abundant and the false-positive rate were significantly reduced by the beta-binomial model across all healthy-donor time intervals.

The TCR originated in a person between 18 and 75 years old in good health. Source material: blood. The rearranged segments are TRBV11-2 and TRBJ1-4; no D gene call is confident. The CDR3 region: CASSLGLNEKLFF. The DNA reads TGTGCCAGCAGCTTAGGCCTTAATGAAAAACTGTTTTTT. The CDR3 plus the reference TRBV11-2 and TRBJ1-4 genes for the other parts give the full variable domain: EAGVAQSPRYKIIEKRQSVAFWCNPISGHATLYWYQQILGQGPKLLIQFQNNGVVDDSQLPKDRFSAERLKGVDSTLKIQPAKLEDSAVYLCASSLGLNEKLFFGSGTQLSVL.